A single sample is the source of the 28 T cell receptor beta chains below, sequenced in a study of OX40 agonist ivuxolimab in advanced cancers. The library was generated by the immunoSEQ multiplex PCR assay. Imported from immuneACCESS, the table was reduced by TCRdb to in-frame sequences with V and J called. These copies leave out some clones; in studies compared against another copy, an unresolved V gene accounts for under half, and the cause of the remainder is not known. The sample table records 70,000 to 95,000 clones; approximately 91% of these occur just once. Of the sample, approximately 0.7% is held by the ten largest clones. The sample consisted of CD4+ or CD8+ T cells sorted from blood, taken in a trial of the OX40 agonist ivuxolimab. All receptors come from an adult with an advanced solid tumor such as melanoma, head and neck, liver or kidney cancer.

V gene TRBV27 combines with J gene TRBJ2-7; 11 bases match TRBD1. The germline V gene has CDR1 MNHEY and CDR2 SMNVEV (reference sequence). The ends lost 4 bases at V and 0 bases at J; junction bases unmatched: 2. CDR3 length: 15 amino acids. The CDR3 coding sequence is TGTGCCAGCAGTTCCGGGACAGGGGGCTCCTACGAGCAGTACTTC. This gives the protein CASSSGTGGSYEQYF.

The rearrangement uses TRBV6-5 and TRBJ1-2; D is perhaps TRBD1 (5 bases). The CDR3 totals 14 residues. V was clipped by 2 bases and J by 12 bases, with 19 bases between them. Germline V gene sequence: CDR1 MNHEY, CDR2 SVGAGI. Written as DNA, the CDR3 is TGTGCCAGCAGTTACGGCCTGGGACTGCGAGCCCACACCTTC. Protein sequence: CASSYGLGLRAHTF.

The chain uses TRBV6-5 and TRBJ2-7; D gene unclear. The CDR3 is made up of 12 amino acids. Deletions cut 2 bases from V and 6 bases from J, with 8 bases between. Germline V gene sequence: CDR1 MNHEY, CDR2 SVGAGI. CDR3 in amino acids: CASSYRVGEQYF. The CDR3 nucleotides are TGTGCCAGCAGTTACAGGGTAGGCGAGCAGTACTTC.

The chain is built from TRBV18 and TRBJ2-3; possibly TRBD1 or TRBD2 for D (6 bases each). Trimming took off 2 bases at V and 2 bases at J, with 14 bases between the two ends. The CDR3 is 16 residues long. Germline CDR1 KGHSH, CDR2 LQKENI. The CDR3 loop reads CASSPWRGSTTDTQYF. The CDR3 bases are TGTGCCAGCTCACCATGGAGGGGGTCCACCACAGATACGCAGTATTTT.

V and J are TRBV9 and TRBJ2-7; 9 nucleotides line up with TRBD2. With 4 bases clipped from V and 2 bases from J, the junction kept 7 bases outside the gene matches. The CDR3 covers 15 residues. Germline assignment: CDR1 SGDLS and CDR2 YYNGEE. CDR3 sequence (DNA): TGTGCCAGCAGCCCACAAGCGGGAGGTACCTACGAGCAGTACTTC. It codes for CASSPQAGGTYEQYF.

This chain connects TRBV27 to TRBJ1-2, with D possibly matching TRBD1 (5 bases). CDR3 length equals 15 residues. The V and J ends lost 5 bases and 3 bases respectively, with 16 bases between them. CDR1 and CDR2 (germline): MNHEY, SMNVEV (reference sequence). The CDR3 spells CASSPLPWGDYGYTF. CDR3 nucleotides: TGTGCCAGCAGTCCACTCCCATGGGGGGACTATGGCTACACCTTC.

About this clone: Other DNA sequences in the sample encode the same CDR3. The chain links TRBV7-2 to TRBJ2-5; no firm D call. Trimming removed 2 bases at V and 4 bases at J, with 11 bases between. This CDR3 has 14 residues. Germline V gene data show CDR1 as SGHTA and CDR2 as FQGNSA. The CDR3 region is CASSLTGSGETQYF. CDR3 coding DNA: TGTGCCAGCAGCTTAACTGGTTCAGGAGAGACCCAGTACTTC. Full variable domain (outside the CDR3, taken from reference TRBV7-2 and TRBJ2-5): GAGVSQSPSNKVTEKGKDVELRCDPISGHTALYWYRQSLGQGLEFLIYFQGNSAPDKSGLPSDRFSAERTGGSVSTLTIQRTQQEDSAVYLCASSLTGSGETQYFGPGTRLLVL.

This chain links TRBV5-4 with TRBJ1-2; D is uncertain. The CDR3 contains 13 residues. From germline, CDR1 is SGHNT and CDR2 YYREEE (reference sequence). V dropped 1 base and J dropped 8 bases, with 12 bases sitting between them. The CDR3 sequence is CASSLSLTGGYTF. CDR3 sequence (DNA): TGTGCCAGCAGCTTGAGCTTGACCGGAGGCTACACCTTC.

The rearrangement links TRBV10-3 to TRBJ1-5, with 7 nucleotides matching TRBD1. V lost 2 bases to trimming and J lost 3 bases; unmatched junction nucleotides: 7. Germline lookup yields CDR1 ENHRY and CDR2 SYGVKD. The CDR3 has 16 residues. This CDR3 is CAISEPQGGNNQPQHF. The CDR3 DNA is TGTGCCATCAGTGAGCCCCAGGGGGGGAACAATCAGCCCCAGCATTTT.

V and J are TRBV28 and TRBJ1-4; a weak D match, TRBD1 (5 bases). V lost 2 bases, J lost 0 bases, and 13 bases lay in between. Germline CDR1 and CDR2: MDHEN and SYDVKM. This CDR3 spans 17 amino acids. The DNA for the CDR3 is TGTGCCAGCAGTTTAGCAGGGAACCTAGCAACTAATGAAAAACTGTTTTTT. Amino acid sequence: CASSLAGNLATNEKLFF.

The genes are TRBV27 and TRBJ2-6, with D tentatively TRBD1 or TRBD2 (5 bases each). This CDR3 is 18 amino acids long. Germline lookup yields CDR1 MNHEY and CDR2 SMNVEV (reference sequence). The ends were cut back, 6 bases at V and 1 base at J, with 19 bases in the middle. The CDR3 DNA reads TGTGCCAGCAGGCTAACCGGGACGGGCGCTTCTGGGGCCAACGTCCTGACTTTC. It codes for CASRLTGTGASGANVLTF.

The chain has TRBV6-5 and TRBJ2-3; D call uncertain. The CDR3 length is 15 residues. V lost 0 bases and J 1 base, leaving 8 bases between the germline ends. In germline, CDR1 is MNHEY, CDR2 SVGAGI. The CDR3 region is CASSYSWARTDTQYF. CDR3 nucleotides: TGTGCCAGCAGTTACTCTTGGGCCCGCACAGATACGCAGTATTTT.

The chain recombines TRBV4-1 with TRBJ1-4, with D possibly being TRBD1 (6 bases). The CDR3 contains 13 residues. CDR1 is MGHRA, CDR2 YSYEKL, per germline. V lost 0 bases to trimming and J lost 10 bases, with 9 bases between them. DNA of the CDR3: TGCGCCAGCAGCCAAGACAGGGGTCGAAAACTGTTTTTT. Translated, it gives CASSQDRGRKLFF.

The chain has TRBV9 and TRBJ2-3; D gene unclear. The CDR3 contains 12 residues. V was cut by 0 bases and J by 3 bases, with 2 bases left in between. Germline loops: CDR1 SGDLS, CDR2 YYNGEE. CDR3 nucleotide sequence: TGTGCCAGCAGCGTAGAGACAGATACGCAGTATTTT. The encoded protein is CASSVETDTQYF.

The chain combines TRBV6-4 with TRBJ2-3; the D gene is possibly TRBD1 (6 bases). V lost 7 bases and J 0 bases, leaving 11 bases between the germline ends. The CDR3 extends over 14 amino acids. The germline gives CDR1 MRHNA, CDR2 SNTAGT. The CDR3 spells CASTRTDSTDTQYF. CDR3 DNA sequence: TGTGCCAGCACCCGGACAGACAGCACAGATACGCAGTATTTT.

This chain connects TRBV30 to TRBJ1-1; TRBD1 matches 10 bases. The CDR3 has 18 amino acids. Germline V gene lookup returns CDR1 GTSNPN and CDR2 SVGIG (reference sequence). With 5 bases clipped from V and 3 bases from J, the junction kept 18 bases outside the gene matches. The CDR3: CAWSHPWADRGQDTEAFF. CDR3 sequence (DNA): TGTGCCTGGTCCCACCCATGGGCCGACAGGGGGCAGGACACTGAAGCTTTCTTT.

V is TRBV2 and J is TRBJ1-5, with D possibly being TRBD1 (5 bases). The V gene's germline CDR1 is SNHLY and CDR2 FYNNEI. Trimming removed 4 bases from V and 7 bases from J, with 8 bases in between. This CDR3 has 12 residues. CDR3 bases: TGTGCCAGCAGTGCGGGGGAACAGCCCCAGCATTTT. Protein sequence: CASSAGEQPQHF.

The rearrangement joins TRBV6-6 to TRBJ2-5, with 7 bases lining up with TRBD2. This CDR3 is 13 amino acids long. Trimming removed 4 bases from V and 3 bases from J; junction bases left unmatched: 2. Per the germline V gene, CDR1 is MNHNY and CDR2 is SVGAGI (reference sequence). In DNA form, the CDR3 reads TGTGCCAGCAGTTTGGGGACTAAAGAGACCCAGTACTTC. It translates to CASSLGTKETQYF.

The V gene is TRBV7-9, the J gene TRBJ1-2; perhaps TRBD1 as D (6 bases). V was clipped by 5 bases and J by 4 bases, with 17 bases between them. The CDR3 contains 15 residues. The germline V gene encodes CDR1 SEHNR and CDR2 FQNEAQ (reference sequence). The CDR3 DNA sequence: TGTGCCAGCAGCCCTGGAAGGGGGACGGTCTATGGCTACACCTTC. Translation gives CASSPGRGTVYGYTF.

This clone was observed once. The chain combines TRBV28 with TRBJ2-5; D uncertain. The germline CDR1 and CDR2 sequences are MDHEN and SYDVKM. The V end was cut by 6 bases, the J end by 1 base, with 12 bases between. CDR3 length equals 14 residues. This CDR3 reads CASSSGTFQETQYF. The CDR3 DNA is TGTGCCAGCAGCTCTGGCACCTTCCAAGAGACCCAGTACTTC. The full variable domain, its missing parts supplied by reference TRBV28 and TRBJ2-5, is DVKVTQSSRYLVKRTGEKVFLECVQDMDHENMFWYRQDPGLGLRLIYFSYDVKMKEKGDIPEGYSVSREKKERFSLILESASTNQTSMYLCASSSGTFQETQYFGPGTRLLVL.

The count of this clone is one. The V gene is TRBV5-6, the J gene TRBJ2-7, with 9 nucleotides matching TRBD1. The CDR3 covers 15 residues. Germline V gene data show CDR1 as SGHDT and CDR2 as YYEEEE. Losses at the gene ends were 2 bases for V and 6 bases for J; bases not matched to a gene: 9. CDR3 nucleotide sequence: TGTGCCAGCAGCTTAGGGGGACAGGGAGTGGGCGAGCAGTACTTC. The encoded protein is CASSLGGQGVGEQYF.

CDR3 region: CASRTGNNEKLFF. In DNA, the CDR3 is TGTGCCAGCCGAACTGGTAATAATGAAAAACTGTTTTTT. The chain carries TRBV2 and TRBJ1-4, with D unresolved. The CDR3 loop spans 13 amino acids. V lost 8 bases, J lost 4 bases, and 11 bases lay in between. Germline V gives CDR1 SNHLY, CDR2 FYNNEI.

This rearrangement joins TRBV28 to TRBJ2-7; 9 positions agree with TRBD1. Germline V gene lookup returns CDR1 MDHEN and CDR2 SYDVKM. The CDR3 totals 16 residues. J was trimmed by 6 bases and V by 2 bases; bases with no gene match: 11. DNA of the CDR3: TGTGCCAGCAGTTTACCTCAGGGACAGGGTAGCTCCGAGCAGTACTTC. Amino acids: CASSLPQGQGSSEQYF.

Regarding this clone: The same CDR3 arises from other DNA sequences in this sample as well. The rearrangement joins TRBV19 to TRBJ1-5; tentative D call: TRBD1 (5 bases). From germline, CDR1 is LNHDA and CDR2 SQIVND (reference sequence). V was pared by 7 bases and J by 1 base, with 11 bases between. The CDR3 has 14 residues. The CDR3 DNA reads as TGTGCCAGTACCGGGACGGAAAGCAATCAGCCCCAGCATTTT. This encodes CASTGTESNQPQHF.

V is TRBV5-4 and J is TRBJ2-1; TRBD1 matches 7 bases. CDR1 and CDR2 (germline): SGHNT, YYREEE (reference sequence). The CDR3 has 15 amino acids. V dropped 0 bases and J dropped 7; count of bases not matched to a gene: 7. DNA of the CDR3: TGTGCCAGCAGCTTGGAGGGGGCACCTCGGAATGAGCAGTTCTTC. It encodes CASSLEGAPRNEQFF.

V gene TRBV5-1 combines with J gene TRBJ2-1; 11 bases fit TRBD2. V trimming: 4 bases; J trimming: 4 bases; junction bases outside the gene matches: 4. This CDR3 spans 15 amino acids. Germline V gives CDR1 SGHRS, CDR2 YFSETQ. The CDR3 bases are TGCGCCAGCAGCAGTACTAGCGGGGGATACAATGAGCAGTTCTTC. It codes for CASSSTSGGYNEQFF.

This chain uses TRBV19 with TRBJ2-5, with D tentatively TRBD1 (6 bases). Germline V gene lookup returns CDR1 LNHDA and CDR2 SQIVND (reference sequence). CDR3 length equals 14 residues. Trimming removed 1 base at V and 2 bases at J, with 8 bases between. CDR3 DNA: TGTGCCAGTAGTATAGTAGGACAGCAAGAGACCCAGTACTTC. Translating it yields CASSIVGQQETQYF.

The rearrangement joins TRBV6-1 to TRBJ1-6; D gene ambiguous. The V gene lost 1 base and the J gene lost 7 bases, with 17 bases spanning the gap. The germline gives CDR1 MNHNS, CDR2 SASEGT. This CDR3 is built from 17 residues. The CDR3 is CASSEGSGVGGNSPLHF. The CDR3 DNA follows: TGTGCCAGCAGTGAAGGTAGCGGAGTGGGTGGCAATTCACCCCTCCACTTT.